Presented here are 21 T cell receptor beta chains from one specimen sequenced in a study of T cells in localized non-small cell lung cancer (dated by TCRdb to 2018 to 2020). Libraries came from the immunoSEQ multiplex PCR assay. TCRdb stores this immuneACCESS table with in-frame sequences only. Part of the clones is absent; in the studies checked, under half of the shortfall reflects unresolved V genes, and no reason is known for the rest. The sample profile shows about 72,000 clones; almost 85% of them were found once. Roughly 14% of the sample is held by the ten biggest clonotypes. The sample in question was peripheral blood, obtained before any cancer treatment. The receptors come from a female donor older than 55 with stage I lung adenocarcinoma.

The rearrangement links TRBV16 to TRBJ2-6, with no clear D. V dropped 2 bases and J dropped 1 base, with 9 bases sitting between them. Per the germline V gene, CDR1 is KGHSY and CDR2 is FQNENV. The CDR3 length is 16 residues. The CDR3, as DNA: TGTGCCAGCAGCCAAAAGGGATTGTCTGGGGCCAACGTCCTGACTTTC. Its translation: CASSQKGLSGANVLTF.

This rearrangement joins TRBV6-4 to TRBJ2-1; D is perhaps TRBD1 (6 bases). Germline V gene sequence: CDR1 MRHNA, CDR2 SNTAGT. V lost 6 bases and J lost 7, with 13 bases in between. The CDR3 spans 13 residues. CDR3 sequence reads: CASSGQPGNEQFF. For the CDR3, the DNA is TGTGCCAGCAGCGGACAGCCCGGGAATGAGCAGTTCTTC.

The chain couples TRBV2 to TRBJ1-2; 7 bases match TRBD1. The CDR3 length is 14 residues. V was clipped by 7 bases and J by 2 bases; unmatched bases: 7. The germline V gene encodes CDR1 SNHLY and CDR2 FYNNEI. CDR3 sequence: CASTGQESNYGYTF. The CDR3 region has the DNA TGTGCCAGCACCGGACAGGAGAGCAACTATGGCTACACCTTC.

The CDR3 sequence is CASAGEGIGNQPQHF. The CDR3 DNA follows: TGTGCCAGCGCGGGTGAGGGCATTGGCAATCAGCCCCAGCATTTT. The rearrangement uses TRBV6-6 and TRBJ1-5; no clear D. V was clipped by 8 bases and J by 2 bases, with 16 bases between them. The CDR3 runs 15 residues. Germline lookup yields CDR1 MNHNY and CDR2 SVGAGI (reference sequence).

The CDR3 DNA is TGTGCCAGCAGGGGTGGACTGAGCACAGATACGCAGTATTTT. It is translated as CASRGGLSTDTQYF. The chain uses TRBV2 and TRBJ2-3; tentatively, D is TRBD2 (5 bases). The CDR3 totals 14 residues. V shed 6 bases and J shed 0 bases, with 10 bases lying between them. From germline, CDR1 is SNHLY and CDR2 FYNNEI. Drawing the rest from reference TRBV2 and TRBJ2-3, the complete variable domain is EPEVTQTPSHQVTQMGQEVILRCVPISNHLYFYWYRQILGQKVEFLVSFYNNEISEKSEIFDDQFSVERPDGSNFTLKIRSTKLEDSAMYFCASRGGLSTDTQYFGPGTRLTVL.

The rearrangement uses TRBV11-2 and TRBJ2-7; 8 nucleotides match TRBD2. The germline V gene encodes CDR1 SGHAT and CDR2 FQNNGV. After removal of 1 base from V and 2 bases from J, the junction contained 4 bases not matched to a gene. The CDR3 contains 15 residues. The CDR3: CASSLGLAGTYEQYF. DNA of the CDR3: TGTGCCAGCAGCTTAGGGTTAGCGGGAACCTACGAGCAGTACTTC.

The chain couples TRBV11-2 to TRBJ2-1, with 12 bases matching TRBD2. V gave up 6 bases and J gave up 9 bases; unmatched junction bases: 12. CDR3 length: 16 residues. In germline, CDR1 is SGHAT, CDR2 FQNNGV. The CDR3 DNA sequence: TGTGCCAGCAGACTATCTCGACTAGCGGGAGTACGTGAGCAGTTCTTC. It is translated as CASRLSRLAGVREQFF.

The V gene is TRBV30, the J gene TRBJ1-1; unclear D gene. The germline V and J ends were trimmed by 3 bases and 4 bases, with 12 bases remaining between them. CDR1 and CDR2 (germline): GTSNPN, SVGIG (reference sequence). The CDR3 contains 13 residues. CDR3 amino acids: CAWRPMTGTEAFF. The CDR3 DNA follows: TGTGCCTGGAGACCTATGACGGGCACTGAAGCTTTCTTT.

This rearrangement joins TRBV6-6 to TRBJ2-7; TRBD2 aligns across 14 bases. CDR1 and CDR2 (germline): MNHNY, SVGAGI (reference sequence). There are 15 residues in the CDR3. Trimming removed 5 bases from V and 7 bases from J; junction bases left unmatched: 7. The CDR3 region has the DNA TGTGCCAGCAGTCCCTATCGGACTAGCGGGGGGGAGCAGTACTTC. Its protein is CASSPYRTSGGEQYF.

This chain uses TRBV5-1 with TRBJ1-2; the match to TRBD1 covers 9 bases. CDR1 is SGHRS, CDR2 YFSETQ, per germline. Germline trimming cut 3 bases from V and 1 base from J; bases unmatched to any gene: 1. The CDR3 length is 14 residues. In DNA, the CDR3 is TGCGCCAGCAGCTGGGGACAGGGTAACTATGGCTACACCTTC. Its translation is CASSWGQGNYGYTF.

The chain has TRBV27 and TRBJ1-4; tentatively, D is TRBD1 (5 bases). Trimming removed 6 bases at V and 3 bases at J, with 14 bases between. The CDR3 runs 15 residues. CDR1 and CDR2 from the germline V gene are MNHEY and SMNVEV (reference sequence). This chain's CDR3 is CASRSREWANEKLFF. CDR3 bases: TGTGCCAGCAGGAGCAGGGAGTGGGCTAATGAAAAACTGTTTTTT.

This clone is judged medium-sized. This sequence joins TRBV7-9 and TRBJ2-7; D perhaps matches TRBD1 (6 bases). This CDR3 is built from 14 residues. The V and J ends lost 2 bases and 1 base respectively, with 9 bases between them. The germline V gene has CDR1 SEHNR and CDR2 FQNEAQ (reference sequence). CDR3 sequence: CASSLIGQSYEQYF. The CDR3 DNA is TGTGCCAGCAGCTTAATTGGACAGTCCTACGAGCAGTACTTC.

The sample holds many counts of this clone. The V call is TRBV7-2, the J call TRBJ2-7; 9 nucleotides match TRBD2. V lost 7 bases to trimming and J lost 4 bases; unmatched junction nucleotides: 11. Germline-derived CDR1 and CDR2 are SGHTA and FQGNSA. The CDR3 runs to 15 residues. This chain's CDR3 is CASKIGLAGLYEQYF. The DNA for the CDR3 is TGTGCCAGCAAAATAGGGCTAGCGGGGCTATACGAGCAGTACTTC.

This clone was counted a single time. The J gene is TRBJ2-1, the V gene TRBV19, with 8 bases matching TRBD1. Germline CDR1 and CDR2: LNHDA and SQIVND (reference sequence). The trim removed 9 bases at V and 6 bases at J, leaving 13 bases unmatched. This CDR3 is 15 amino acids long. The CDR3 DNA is TGTGCCAGCATGTCTCAAGCGACAGGGGCCAATGAGCAGTTCTTC. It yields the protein CASMSQATGANEQFF.

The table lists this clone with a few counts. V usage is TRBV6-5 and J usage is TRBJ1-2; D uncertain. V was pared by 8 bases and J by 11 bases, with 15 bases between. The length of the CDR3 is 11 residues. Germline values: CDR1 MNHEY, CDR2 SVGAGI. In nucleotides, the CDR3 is TGTGCCAGCTGGCAGGAGTGGCGGTACACCTTC. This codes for CASWQEWRYTF.

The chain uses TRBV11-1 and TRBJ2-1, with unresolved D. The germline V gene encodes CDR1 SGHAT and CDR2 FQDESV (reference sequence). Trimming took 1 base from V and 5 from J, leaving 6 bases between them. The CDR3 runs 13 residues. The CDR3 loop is CASSLGGDNEQFF. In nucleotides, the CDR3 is TGTGCCAGCAGCTTAGGAGGTGACAATGAGCAGTTCTTC.

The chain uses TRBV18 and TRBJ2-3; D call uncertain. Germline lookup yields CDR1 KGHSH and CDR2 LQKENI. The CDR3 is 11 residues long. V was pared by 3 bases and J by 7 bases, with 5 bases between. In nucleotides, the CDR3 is TGTGCCAGCTCACCCTCAAATACGCAGTATTTT. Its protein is CASSPSNTQYF.

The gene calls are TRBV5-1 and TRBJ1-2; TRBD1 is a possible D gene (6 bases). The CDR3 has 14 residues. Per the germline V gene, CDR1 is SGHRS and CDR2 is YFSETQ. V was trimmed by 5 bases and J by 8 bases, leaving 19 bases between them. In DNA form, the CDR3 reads TGCGCCAGCAGGCCAGGGCAGGGGAGCTACGGCTACACCTTC. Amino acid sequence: CASRPGQGSYGYTF.

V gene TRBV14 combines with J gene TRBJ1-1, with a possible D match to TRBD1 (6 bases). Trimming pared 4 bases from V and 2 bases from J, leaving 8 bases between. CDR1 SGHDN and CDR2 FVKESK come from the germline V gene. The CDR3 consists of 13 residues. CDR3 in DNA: TGTGCCAGCAGCCCGGGACAAAACACTGAAGCTTTCTTT. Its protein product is CASSPGQNTEAFF.

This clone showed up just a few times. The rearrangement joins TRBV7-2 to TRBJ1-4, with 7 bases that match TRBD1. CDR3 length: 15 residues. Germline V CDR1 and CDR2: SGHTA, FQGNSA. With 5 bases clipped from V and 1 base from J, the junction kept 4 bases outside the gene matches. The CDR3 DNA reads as TGTGCCAGCAGCCAGGGGGGTGGAACTAATGAAAAACTGTTTTTT. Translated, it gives CASSQGGGTNEKLFF.

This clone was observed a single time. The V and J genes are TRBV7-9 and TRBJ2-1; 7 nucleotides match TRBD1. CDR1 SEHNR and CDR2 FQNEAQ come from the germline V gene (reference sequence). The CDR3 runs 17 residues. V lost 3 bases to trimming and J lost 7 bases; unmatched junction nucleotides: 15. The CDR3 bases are TGTGCCAGCAGCTTCCCGGCCTGGGACAGAAGCGGAAATGAGCAGTTCTTC. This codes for CASSFPAWDRSGNEQFF.